The clone carrying this T cell receptor beta chain has more than one count but fewer than ten. Its antigen remains unknown. Per the germline V gene, CDR1 is MNHEY and CDR2 is SVGEGT. V was trimmed by 6 bases and J by 0 bases, leaving 17 bases between them. This CDR3 is built from 17 residues. Unique-molecular-identifier-tagged TCR beta cDNA libraries were used. cDNA molecules numbering roughly 0.5 million came from approximately 1 to 10 million T cells. TCRdb reprocessed the PCR reads via MiXCR and lists one record per CDR3 protein. This sample carries roughly 800,000 distinct CDR3 sequences, 46% of them seen once, and the ten largest clones take just under 5%. These data belong to a study of post-analysis software for immune sequencing data. Whole-study context: Several disease courses (relapsing-remitting, secondary progressive and progressive-relapsing) of multiple sclerosis were included. Study-wide findings and caveats: F measure grouped same-batch samples tightly together. With TRBV5-6, TRBV5-1 and TRBV20-1 included, five TRBV segments were more frequent in patients than in controls. Normalized Chao1 diversity was significantly reduced in patients versus controls.

The receptor was derived from a girl between 5 and 17 years old with multiple sclerosis. The sequenced sample consisted of blood. The chain employs TRBV6-2 or TRBV6-3 and TRBJ1-4, with D perhaps TRBD1 (5 bases). CDR3 in amino acids: CASRPGTAFATNEKLFF. As DNA, the CDR3 is TGTGCCAGCAGACCCGGGACGGCATTTGCAACTAATGAAAAACTGTTTTTT.